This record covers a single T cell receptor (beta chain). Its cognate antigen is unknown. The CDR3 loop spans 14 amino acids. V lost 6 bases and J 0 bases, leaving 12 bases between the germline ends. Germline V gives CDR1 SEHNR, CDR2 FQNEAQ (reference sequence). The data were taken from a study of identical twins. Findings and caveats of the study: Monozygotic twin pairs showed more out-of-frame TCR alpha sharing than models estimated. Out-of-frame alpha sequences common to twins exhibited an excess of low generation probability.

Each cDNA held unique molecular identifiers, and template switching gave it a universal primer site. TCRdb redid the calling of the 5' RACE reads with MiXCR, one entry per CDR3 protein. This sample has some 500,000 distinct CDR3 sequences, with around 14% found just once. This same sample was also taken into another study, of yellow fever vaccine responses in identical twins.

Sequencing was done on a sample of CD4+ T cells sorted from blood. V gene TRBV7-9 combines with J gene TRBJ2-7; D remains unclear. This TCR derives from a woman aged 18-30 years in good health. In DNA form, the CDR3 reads TGTGCCAGCAGTAGAGGAGACTTCTCCTACGAGCAGTACTTC. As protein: CASSRGDFSYEQYF.